This TCR beta chain came from a study of Graves' ophthalmopathy and Graves' hyperthyroidism. Amplification from RNA transcripts yielded the TCR beta CDR3 regions. Second-round multiplex PCR came after a first-round RT-PCR that employed HTBI primers. In TCRdb, the multiplex PCR reads were re-called with MiXCR into one record per CDR3 protein. The table lists hundreds of thousands of distinct CDR3 sequences, 22% of them singletons. This clonotype was picked up many times. Germline-derived CDR1 and CDR2 are ENHRY and SYGVKD. This CDR3 contains 14 residues. V lost 6 bases and J lost 1, with 12 bases in between.

The chain employs TRBV10-3 and TRBJ1-1; a possible D gene is TRBD1 (6 bases). The origin of this receptor is a woman in her late teens or twenties with stable Graves' hyperthyroidism. Some clones in this sample may be carry-over from other donors' samples. Sequencing was carried out using peripheral blood. CDR3 amino acids: CAISEMTGNTEAFF. The CDR3 DNA reads TGTGCCATCAGCGAAATGACAGGGAACACTGAAGCTTTCTTT.